The 10 T cell receptor beta chains listed next were all sequenced from one sample in a study of monozygotic twins with cystic fibrosis. Repertoires were generated with immunoSEQ multiplex PCR, while TCRdb's copy carries only in-frame clones and drops some. This table has some 25,000 clones, 96% appearing once. The sample was blood. These receptors were collected from a girl aged 2-10 years with cystic fibrosis.

This chain connects TRBV29-1 to TRBJ2-1; D assignment may be TRBD1 or TRBD2 (6 bases each). There are 12 residues in the CDR3. Germline loops: CDR1 SQVTM, CDR2 ANQGSEA. V was trimmed by 6 bases and J by 4 bases, leaving 10 bases between them. CDR3 nucleotides: TGCAGCGTAGGAGGGGGATACAATGAGCAGTTCTTC. This gives the protein CSVGGGYNEQFF.

In its sample, this clone was seen once. The rearrangement links TRBV7-9 to TRBJ1-2, with D perhaps matching TRBD1 (5 bases). The length of the CDR3 is 16 residues. Germline CDR1 SEHNR, CDR2 FQNEAQ (reference sequence). V shed 1 base and J shed 1 base, with 13 bases lying between them. The CDR3 nucleotides read TGTGCCAGCAGCTTAGGATCCAGGGACGATAACTATGGCTACACCTTC. Amino acids: CASSLGSRDDNYGYTF.

The V and J genes are TRBV16 and TRBJ2-7, with a weak D call TRBD1 (6 bases). The CDR3 is made up of 14 amino acids. V lost 1 base and J 3 bases, leaving 10 bases between the germline ends. CDR1 KGHSY and CDR2 FQNENV come from the germline V gene. The CDR3 loop reads CASSQYRTVYEQYF. CDR3 coding DNA: TGTGCCAGCAGCCAATACAGGACAGTCTACGAGCAGTACTTC.

The CDR3 reads CASSEGMGRYRGYTF. The CDR3 DNA reads TGTGCCAGCAGTGAAGGGATGGGGAGATATCGCGGCTACACCTTC. The chain employs TRBV25-1 and TRBJ1-2; D uncertain. Trimming removed 2 bases at V and 8 bases at J, with 18 bases between. Germline V CDR1 and CDR2: MGHDK, SYGVNS. This CDR3 is 15 amino acids long.

This chain uses TRBV2 with TRBJ2-7; D assignment may be TRBD1 or TRBD2 (5 bases each). This CDR3 region has 11 residues. CDR1 is SNHLY and CDR2 is FYNNEI in the germline V gene. Trimming took off 8 bases at V and 9 bases at J, with 14 bases between the two ends. CDR3 sequence reads: CASSYSGRQYF. In nucleotides, the CDR3 is TGTGCCAGCTCCTATTCGGGACGGCAGTACTTC.

The gene calls are TRBV6-5 and TRBJ2-1, with 8 bases that match TRBD2. The junction had 2 bases not matched to a gene; V was cut back by 6 bases and J by 7 bases. The CDR3 sequence is 12 residues long. Per the germline V gene, CDR1 is MNHEY and CDR2 is SVGAGI. CDR3 bases: TGTGCCAGCAGAGCGGGAGAGAATGAGCAGTTCTTC. Its translation: CASRAGENEQFF.

The chain has TRBV27 and TRBJ1-2, with 8 positions matching TRBD1. With 3 bases clipped from V and 8 bases from J, the junction kept 8 bases outside the gene matches. This CDR3 contains 14 residues. Germline V gives CDR1 MNHEY, CDR2 SMNVEV (reference sequence). The CDR3 protein is CASSFGQGKRGYTF. The CDR3 DNA sequence: TGTGCCAGCAGTTTCGGACAGGGCAAACGGGGCTACACCTTC.

The J gene is TRBJ2-3, the V gene TRBV6-5; D is undetermined. The CDR3 is made up of 14 amino acids. Trimming removed 2 bases from V and 2 bases from J, with 8 bases in between. Germline lookup yields CDR1 MNHEY and CDR2 SVGAGI. This CDR3 is CASSYGFATDTQYF. The CDR3 coding sequence is TGTGCCAGCAGTTACGGTTTCGCCACAGATACGCAGTATTTT.

The chain links TRBV25-1 to TRBJ2-7; 13 bases line up with TRBD2. This CDR3 has 14 residues. Per the germline V gene, CDR1 is MGHDK and CDR2 is SYGVNS. With V trimmed by 7 bases and J by 4 bases, 4 bases remained unmatched. CDR3 amino acids: CASTGLAGEYEQYF. Here the CDR3 DNA reads TGTGCCAGCACTGGACTAGCGGGAGAATACGAGCAGTACTTC.

The J gene is TRBJ1-1, the V gene TRBV7-8; the D is unclear. V was trimmed by 7 bases and J by 8 bases, leaving 17 bases between them. CDR1 is SGHVS, CDR2 FQNEAQ, per germline. The CDR3 length is 13 residues. CDR3 residues: CASTPLPEPEAFF. The CDR3 DNA follows: TGTGCCAGCACTCCACTGCCCGAGCCCGAAGCTTTCTTT.